Here is one T cell receptor beta chain with its context. CDR3 size: 16 residues. Germline V gives CDR1 MRHNA, CDR2 SNTAGT. The trim removed 3 bases at V and 6 bases at J, leaving 6 bases unmatched. The record originates from a study of shared clonotypes between healthy human individuals. Profiling relied on immunoSEQ multiplex PCR, and the TCRdb table lists in-frame clones only, not all of them. The sample lists some 500,000 clones, approximately 77% seen once, with around 12% in the top ten. The sample taken for sequencing was PBMCs. The genes are TRBV6-4 and TRBJ2-3, with TRBD2 matching over 13 bases. The clonotype comes from a woman between 40 and 50 years old in good health. Some clones in this sample may be carry-over from other donors' samples. The CDR3 here is CASSEGLAGDKDTQYF. In nucleotides, the CDR3 is TGTGCCAGCAGTGAAGGACTAGCGGGAGATAAGGATACGCAGTATTTT.